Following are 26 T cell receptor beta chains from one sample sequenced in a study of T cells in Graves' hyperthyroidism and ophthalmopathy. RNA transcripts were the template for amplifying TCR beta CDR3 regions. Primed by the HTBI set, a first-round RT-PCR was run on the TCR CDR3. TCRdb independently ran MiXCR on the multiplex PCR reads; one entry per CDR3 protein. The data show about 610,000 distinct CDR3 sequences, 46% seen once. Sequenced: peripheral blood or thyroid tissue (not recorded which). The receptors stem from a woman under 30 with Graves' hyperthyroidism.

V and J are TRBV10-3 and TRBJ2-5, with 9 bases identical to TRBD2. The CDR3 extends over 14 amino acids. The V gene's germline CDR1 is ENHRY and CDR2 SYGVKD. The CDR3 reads CASPFLAGQETQYF. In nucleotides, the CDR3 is TGTGCTAGTCCCTTCCTAGCGGGGCAAGAGACCCAGTACTTC.

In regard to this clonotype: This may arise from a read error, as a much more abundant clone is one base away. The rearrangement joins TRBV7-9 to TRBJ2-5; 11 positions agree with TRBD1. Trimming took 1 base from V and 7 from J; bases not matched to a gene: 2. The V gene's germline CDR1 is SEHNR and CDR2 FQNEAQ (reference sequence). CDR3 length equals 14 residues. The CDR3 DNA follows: TGTGCCAGCAGCTTAGGGACAGGGGGCTTGACCCAGTACTTC. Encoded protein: CASSLGTGGLTQYF.

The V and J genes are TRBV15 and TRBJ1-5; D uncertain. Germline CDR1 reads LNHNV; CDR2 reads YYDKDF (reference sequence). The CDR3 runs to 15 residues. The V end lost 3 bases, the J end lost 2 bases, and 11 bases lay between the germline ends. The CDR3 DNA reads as TGTGCCACCAGCAGGGTGGACTTGGGCAATCAGCCCCAGCATTTT. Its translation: CATSRVDLGNQPQHF.

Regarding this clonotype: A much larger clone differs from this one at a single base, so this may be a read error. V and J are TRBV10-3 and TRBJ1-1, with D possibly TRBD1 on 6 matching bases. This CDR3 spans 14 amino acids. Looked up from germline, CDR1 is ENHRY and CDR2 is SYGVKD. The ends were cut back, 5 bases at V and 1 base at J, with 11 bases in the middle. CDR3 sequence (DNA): TGTGCCATCAGTCCCGGGACACAGAACACTGAAGCTTTCTTT. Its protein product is CAISPGTQNTEAFF.

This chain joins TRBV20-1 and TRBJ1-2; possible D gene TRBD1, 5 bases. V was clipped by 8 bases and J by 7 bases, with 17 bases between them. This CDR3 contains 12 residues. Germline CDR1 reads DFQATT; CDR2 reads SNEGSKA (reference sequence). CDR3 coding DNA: TGCAGTTTAGCGGGGGGGTTACGTGGCTACACCTTC. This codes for CSLAGGLRGYTF.

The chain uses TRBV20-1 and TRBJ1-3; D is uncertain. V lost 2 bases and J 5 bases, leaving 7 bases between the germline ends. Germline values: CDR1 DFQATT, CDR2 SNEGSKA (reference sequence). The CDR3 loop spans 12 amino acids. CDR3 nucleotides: TGCAGTGCTAGATTCACTAGAAACACCATATATTTT. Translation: CSARFTRNTIYF.

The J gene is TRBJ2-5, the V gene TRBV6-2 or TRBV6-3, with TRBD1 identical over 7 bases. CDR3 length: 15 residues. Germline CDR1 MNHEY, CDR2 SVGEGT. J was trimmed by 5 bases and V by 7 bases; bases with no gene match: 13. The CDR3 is CASTPSEGAWETQYF. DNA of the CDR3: TGTGCCAGCACCCCTTCCGAGGGGGCTTGGGAGACCCAGTACTTC.

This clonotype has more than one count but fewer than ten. In nucleotides, the CDR3 is TGCAGCCGGGACATTTATAGCAATCAGCCCCAGCATTTT. It translates to CSRDIYSNQPQHF. The chain uses TRBV29-1 and TRBJ1-5; a weak D match, TRBD1 (6 bases). This CDR3 has 13 residues. V was trimmed by 8 bases and J by 0 bases, leaving 11 bases between them. CDR1 is SQVTM, CDR2 ANQGSEA, per germline.

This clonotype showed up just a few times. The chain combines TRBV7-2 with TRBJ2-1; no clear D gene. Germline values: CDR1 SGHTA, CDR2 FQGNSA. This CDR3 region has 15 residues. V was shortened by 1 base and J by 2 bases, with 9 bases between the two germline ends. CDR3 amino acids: CASSLGWGTYNEQFF. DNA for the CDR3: TGTGCCAGCAGCTTAGGGTGGGGAACCTACAATGAGCAGTTCTTC.

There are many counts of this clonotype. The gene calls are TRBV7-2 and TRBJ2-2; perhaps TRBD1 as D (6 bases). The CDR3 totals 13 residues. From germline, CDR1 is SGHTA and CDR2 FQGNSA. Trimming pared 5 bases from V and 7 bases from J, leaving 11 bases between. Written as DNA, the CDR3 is TGTGCCAGCAGCCGTGGACAGCACGGGGAGCTGTTTTTT. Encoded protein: CASSRGQHGELFF.

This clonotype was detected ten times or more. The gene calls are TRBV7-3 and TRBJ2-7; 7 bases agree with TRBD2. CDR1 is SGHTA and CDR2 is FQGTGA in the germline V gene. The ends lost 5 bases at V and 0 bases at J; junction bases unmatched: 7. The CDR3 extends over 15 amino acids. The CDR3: CASSALAESSYEQYF. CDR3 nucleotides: TGTGCCAGCAGCGCGCTAGCGGAGAGCTCCTACGAGCAGTACTTC.

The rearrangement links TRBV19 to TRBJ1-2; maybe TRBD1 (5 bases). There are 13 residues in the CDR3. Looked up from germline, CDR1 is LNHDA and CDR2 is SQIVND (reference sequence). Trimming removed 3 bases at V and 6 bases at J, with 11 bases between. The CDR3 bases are TGTGCCAGTAGTATGGGGGGGGTGGATGGCTACACCTTC. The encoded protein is CASSMGGVDGYTF.

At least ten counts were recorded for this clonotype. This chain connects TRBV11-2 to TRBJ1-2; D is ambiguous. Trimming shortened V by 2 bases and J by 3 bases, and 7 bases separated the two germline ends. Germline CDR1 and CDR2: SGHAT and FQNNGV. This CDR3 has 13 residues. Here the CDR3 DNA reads TGTGCCAGCAGCTTAACCGTTGACTATGGCTACACCTTC. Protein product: CASSLTVDYGYTF.

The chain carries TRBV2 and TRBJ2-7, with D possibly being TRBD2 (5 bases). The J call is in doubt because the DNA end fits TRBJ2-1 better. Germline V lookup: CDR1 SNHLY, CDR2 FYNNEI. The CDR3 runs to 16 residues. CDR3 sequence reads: CASSRPGMSSYNEQFF. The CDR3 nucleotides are TGTGCCAGCAGTCGGCCCGGGATGAGCTCCTACAATGAGCAGTTCTTC.

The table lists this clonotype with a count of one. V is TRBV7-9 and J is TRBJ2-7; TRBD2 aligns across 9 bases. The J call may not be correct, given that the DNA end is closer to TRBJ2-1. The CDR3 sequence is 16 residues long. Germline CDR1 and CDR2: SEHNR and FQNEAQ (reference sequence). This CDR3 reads CASSPFDLAGIDEQFF. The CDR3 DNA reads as TGTGCCAGCTCACCTTTTGACCTAGCGGGAATCGATGAGCAGTTCTTC.

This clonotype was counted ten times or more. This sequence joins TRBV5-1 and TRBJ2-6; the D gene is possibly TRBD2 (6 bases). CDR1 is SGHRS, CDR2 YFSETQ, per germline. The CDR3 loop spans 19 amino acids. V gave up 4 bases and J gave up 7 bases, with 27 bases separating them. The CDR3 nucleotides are TGCGCCAGCAGCGTCGGACTGGAGGGGCTTTACTCCGAAGCCAACGTCCTGACTTTC. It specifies CASSVGLEGLYSEANVLTF.

CDR3 protein: CSASGLAGDHEQYF. The CDR3 DNA sequence: TGCAGTGCTAGTGGTCTAGCGGGAGACCACGAGCAGTACTTC. V usage is TRBV20-1 and J usage is TRBJ2-7; TRBD2 agrees at 10 bases. The CDR3 totals 14 residues. J gave up 5 bases and V 3 bases, and 7 bases lay outside the gene matches. The germline V gene encodes CDR1 DFQATT and CDR2 SNEGSKA (reference sequence).

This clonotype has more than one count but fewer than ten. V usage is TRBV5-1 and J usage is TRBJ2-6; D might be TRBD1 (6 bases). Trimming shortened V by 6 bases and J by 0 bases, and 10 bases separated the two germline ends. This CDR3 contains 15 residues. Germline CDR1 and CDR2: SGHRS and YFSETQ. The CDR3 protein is CASTLTGSGANVLTF. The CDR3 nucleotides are TGCGCCAGCACTCTGACAGGCTCTGGGGCCAACGTCCTGACTTTC. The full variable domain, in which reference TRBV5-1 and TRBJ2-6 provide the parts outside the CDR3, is KAGVTQTPRYLIKTRGQQVTLSCSPISGHRSVSWYQQTPGQGLQFLFEYFSETQRNKGNFPGRFSGRQFSNSRSEMNVSTLELGDSALYLCASTLTGSGANVLTFGAGSRLTVL.

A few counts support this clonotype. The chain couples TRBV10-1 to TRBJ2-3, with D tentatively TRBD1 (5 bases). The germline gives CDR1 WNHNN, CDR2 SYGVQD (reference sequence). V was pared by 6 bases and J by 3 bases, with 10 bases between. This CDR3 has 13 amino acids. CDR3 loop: CASSQGPTDTQYF. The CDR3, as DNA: TGCGCCAGCAGCCAGGGTCCGACAGATACGCAGTATTTT.

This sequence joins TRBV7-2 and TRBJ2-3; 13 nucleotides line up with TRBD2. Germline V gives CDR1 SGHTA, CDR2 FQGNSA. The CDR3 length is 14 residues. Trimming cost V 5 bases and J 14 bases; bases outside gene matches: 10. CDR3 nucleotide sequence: TGTGCCAGCAGCCACGGGACTAGCGGGAACGGGGTGTATTTT. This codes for CASSHGTSGNGVYF.

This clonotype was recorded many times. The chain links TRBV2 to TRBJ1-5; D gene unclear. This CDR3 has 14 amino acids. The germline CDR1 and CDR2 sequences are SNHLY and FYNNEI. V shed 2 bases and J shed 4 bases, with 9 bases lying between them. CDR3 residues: CASSESSKNQPQHF. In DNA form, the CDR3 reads TGTGCCAGCAGTGAATCATCGAAAAATCAGCCCCAGCATTTT.

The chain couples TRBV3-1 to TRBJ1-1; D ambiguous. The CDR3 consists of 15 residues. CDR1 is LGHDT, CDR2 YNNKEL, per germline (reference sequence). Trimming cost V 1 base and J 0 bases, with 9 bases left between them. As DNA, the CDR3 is TGTGCCAGCAGCCAAGGTACACAGCTGAACACTGAAGCTTTCTTT. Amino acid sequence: CASSQGTQLNTEAFF.

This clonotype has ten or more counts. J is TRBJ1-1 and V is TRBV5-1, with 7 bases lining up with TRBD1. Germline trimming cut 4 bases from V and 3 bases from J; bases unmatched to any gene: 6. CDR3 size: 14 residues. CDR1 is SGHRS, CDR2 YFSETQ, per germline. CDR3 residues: CASSGQVRDTEAFF. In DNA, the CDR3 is TGCGCCAGCAGCGGACAGGTTCGGGACACTGAAGCTTTCTTT.

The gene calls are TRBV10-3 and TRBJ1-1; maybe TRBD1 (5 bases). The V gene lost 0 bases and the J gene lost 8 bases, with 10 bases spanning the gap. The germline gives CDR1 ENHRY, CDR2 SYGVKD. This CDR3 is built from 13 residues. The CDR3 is CAISESTREEAFF. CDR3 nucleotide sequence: TGTGCCATCAGTGAGTCGACCAGGGAGGAAGCTTTCTTT.

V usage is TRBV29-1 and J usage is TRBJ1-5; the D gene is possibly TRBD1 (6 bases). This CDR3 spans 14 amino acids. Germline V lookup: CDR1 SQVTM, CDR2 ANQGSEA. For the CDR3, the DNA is TGCAGTCTTGACAGGCCCAAAAGGGGCAGCCCCCAGCATTTT. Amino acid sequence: CSLDRPKRGSPQHF.

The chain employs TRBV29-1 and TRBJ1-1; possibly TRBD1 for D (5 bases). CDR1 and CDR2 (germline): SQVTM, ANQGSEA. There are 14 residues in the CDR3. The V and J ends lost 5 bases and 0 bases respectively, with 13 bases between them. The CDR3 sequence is CSVRLQGMNTEAFF. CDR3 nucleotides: TGCAGCGTTCGGTTGCAGGGTATGAACACTGAAGCTTTCTTT.